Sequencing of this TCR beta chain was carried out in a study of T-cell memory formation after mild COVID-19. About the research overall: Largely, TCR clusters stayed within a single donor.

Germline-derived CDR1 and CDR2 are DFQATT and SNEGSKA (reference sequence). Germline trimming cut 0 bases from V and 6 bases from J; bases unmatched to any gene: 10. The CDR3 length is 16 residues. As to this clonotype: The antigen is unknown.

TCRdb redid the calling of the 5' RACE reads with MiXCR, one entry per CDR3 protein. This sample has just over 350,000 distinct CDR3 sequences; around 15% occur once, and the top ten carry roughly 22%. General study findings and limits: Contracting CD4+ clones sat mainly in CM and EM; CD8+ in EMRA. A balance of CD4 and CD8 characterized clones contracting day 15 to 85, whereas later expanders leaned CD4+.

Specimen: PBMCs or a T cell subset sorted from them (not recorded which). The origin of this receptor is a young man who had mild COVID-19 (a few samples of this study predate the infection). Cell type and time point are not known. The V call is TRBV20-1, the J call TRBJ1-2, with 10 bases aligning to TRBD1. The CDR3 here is CSARDPGQGFTHGYTF. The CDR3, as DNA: TGCAGTGCTAGAGATCCGGGACAGGGGTTTACCCATGGCTACACCTTC.